This TCR beta chain comes out of a study of blood T cell repertoires in COVID-19. TCRdb's table, derived via immunoSEQ multiplex PCR, lists solely in-frame clones and lacks some. The profile covers a few hundred thousand clones, with roughly 90% appearing a single time and 3.5% to 5.5% taken by the ten largest. The TCR originated in a woman between 25 and 40 years old who had been exposed to COVID-19. The sample was PBMCs or T cells enriched from blood (not recorded which).

The CDR3 bases are TGCGCCAGCAAGACAGGGGGCACTGAAGCTTTCTTT. Encoded protein: CASKTGGTEAFF. The chain links TRBV5-1 to TRBJ1-1, with TRBD1 matching 9 bases. The CDR3 covers 12 residues. Losses at the gene ends were 6 bases for V and 4 bases for J; bases not matched to a gene: 1. Germline lookup yields CDR1 SGHRS and CDR2 YFSETQ. Variable domain in full (rest from reference TRBV5-1 and TRBJ1-1): KAGVTQTPRYLIKTRGQQVTLSCSPISGHRSVSWYQQTPGQGLQFLFEYFSETQRNKGNFPGRFSGRQFSNSRSEMNVSTLELGDSALYLCASKTGGTEAFFGQGTRLTVV.